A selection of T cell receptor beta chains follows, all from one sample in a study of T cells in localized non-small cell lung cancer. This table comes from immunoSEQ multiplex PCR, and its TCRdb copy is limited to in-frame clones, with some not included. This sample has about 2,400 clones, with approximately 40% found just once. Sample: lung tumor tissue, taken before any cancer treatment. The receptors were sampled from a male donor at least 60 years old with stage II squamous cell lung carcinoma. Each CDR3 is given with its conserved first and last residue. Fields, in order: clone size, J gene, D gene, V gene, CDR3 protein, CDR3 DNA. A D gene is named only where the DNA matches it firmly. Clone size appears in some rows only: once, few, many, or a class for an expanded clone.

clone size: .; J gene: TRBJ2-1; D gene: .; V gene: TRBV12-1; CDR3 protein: CASSPNRGTSGGAYNEQFF; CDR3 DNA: TGTGCCAGCAGCCCAAATCGTGGGACTAGCGGGGGGGCCTACAATGAGCAGTTCTTC
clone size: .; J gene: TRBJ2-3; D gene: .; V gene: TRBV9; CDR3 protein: CASSVGDSGKGPDTQYF; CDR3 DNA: TGTGCCAGCAGCGTAGGGGATAGCGGAAAGGGCCCAGATACGCAGTATTTT
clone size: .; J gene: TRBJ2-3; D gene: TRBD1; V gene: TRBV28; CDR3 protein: CASSSTDRADTQYF; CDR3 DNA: TGTGCCAGCAGTTCTACCGACAGGGCCGATACGCAGTATTTT
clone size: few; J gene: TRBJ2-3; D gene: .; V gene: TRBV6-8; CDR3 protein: CATTKLGTDTQYF; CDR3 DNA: TGTGCCACTACAAAGTTAGGCACAGATACGCAGTATTTT
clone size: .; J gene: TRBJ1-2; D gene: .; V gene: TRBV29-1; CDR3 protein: CSVADSYRGGYTF; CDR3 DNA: TGCAGCGTCGCGGACAGTTATAGGGGGGGCTACACCTTC
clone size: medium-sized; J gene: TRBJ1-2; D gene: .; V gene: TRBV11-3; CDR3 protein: CASSPRDVPYYGYTF; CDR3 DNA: TGTGCCAGCAGCCCAAGAGACGTCCCTTACTATGGCTACACCTTC
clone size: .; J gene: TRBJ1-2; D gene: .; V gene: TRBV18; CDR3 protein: CASSANGQLNYGYTF; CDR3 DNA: TGTGCCAGCTCAGCAAATGGACAGTTAAACTATGGCTACACCTTC
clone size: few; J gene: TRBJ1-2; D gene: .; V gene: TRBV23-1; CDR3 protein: CASSLGSYRGYTF; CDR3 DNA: TGCGCCAGCAGCTTGGGATCGTACCGGGGCTACACCTTC
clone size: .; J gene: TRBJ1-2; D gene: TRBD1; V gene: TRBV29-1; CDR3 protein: CSVGGTENYGYTF; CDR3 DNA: TGCAGCGTTGGCGGGACAGAAAACTATGGCTACACCTTC
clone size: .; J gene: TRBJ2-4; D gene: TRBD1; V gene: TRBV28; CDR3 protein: CASSFRGIIAKNIQYF; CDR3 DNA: TGTGCCAGCAGTTTCAGGGGGATCATCGCCAAAAACATTCAGTACTTC
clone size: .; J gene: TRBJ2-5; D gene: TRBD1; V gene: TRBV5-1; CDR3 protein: CASSPGQGAETQYF; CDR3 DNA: TGCGCCAGCAGCCCGGGACAGGGCGCGGAGACCCAGTACTTC
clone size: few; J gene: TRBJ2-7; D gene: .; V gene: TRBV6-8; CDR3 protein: CASRTDRFYEQYF; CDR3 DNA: TGTGCCAGCAGGACGGACCGTTTCTATGAGCAGTACTTC
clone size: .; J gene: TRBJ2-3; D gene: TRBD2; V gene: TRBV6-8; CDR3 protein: CASSLAVGTDTQYF; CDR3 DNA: TGTGCCAGCAGCCTAGCGGTGGGAACAGATACGCAGTATTTT
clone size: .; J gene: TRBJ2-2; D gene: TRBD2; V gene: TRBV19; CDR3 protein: CASSILTSGRTNTGELFF; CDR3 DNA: TGTGCCAGTAGTATCCTGACTAGCGGGAGAACGAACACCGGGGAGCTGTTTTTT
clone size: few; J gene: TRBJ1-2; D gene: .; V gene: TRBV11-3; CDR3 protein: CASTKDRDILGEKNYGYTF; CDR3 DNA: TGTGCCAGCACCAAAGACCGGGATATCCTGGGGGAAAAAAACTATGGCTACACCTTC
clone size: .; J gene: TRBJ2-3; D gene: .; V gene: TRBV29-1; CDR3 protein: CSVDLLLGTDTQYF; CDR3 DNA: TGCAGCGTTGATCTGTTGCTAGGAACAGATACGCAGTATTTT
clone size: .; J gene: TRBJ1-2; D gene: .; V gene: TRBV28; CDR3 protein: CASSPALGGYGYTF; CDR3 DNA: TGTGCCAGCAGTCCCGCTCTAGGAGGCTATGGCTACACCTTC
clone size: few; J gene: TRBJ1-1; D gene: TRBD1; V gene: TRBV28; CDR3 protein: CASSSRLTGATEAFF; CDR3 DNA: TGTGCCAGCAGTTCAAGGTTGACAGGGGCCACTGAAGCTTTCTTT
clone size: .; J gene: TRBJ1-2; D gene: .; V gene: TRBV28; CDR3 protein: CASSQGGTFYGYTF; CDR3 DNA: TGTGCCAGCAGTCAAGGCGGGACCTTCTATGGCTACACCTTC
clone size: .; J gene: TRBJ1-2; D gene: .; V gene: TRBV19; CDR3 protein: CASRRGGINYGYTF; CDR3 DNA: TGTGCCAGTCGCCGGGGGGGTATCAACTATGGCTACACCTTC
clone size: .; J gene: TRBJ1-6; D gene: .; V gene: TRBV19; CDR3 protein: CASSIGQYNSPLHF; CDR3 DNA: TGTGCCAGTAGTATAGGGCAGTATAATTCACCCCTCCACTTT
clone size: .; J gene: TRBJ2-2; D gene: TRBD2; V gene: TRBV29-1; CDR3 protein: CSVVGGSTGELFF; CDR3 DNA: TGCAGCGTTGTCGGCGGGAGCACCGGGGAGCTGTTTTTT
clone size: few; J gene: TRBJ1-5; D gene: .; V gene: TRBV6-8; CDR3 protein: CASRAWEGLRNQPQHF; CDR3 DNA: TGTGCCAGCAGGGCGTGGGAGGGATTACGCAATCAGCCCCAGCATTTT
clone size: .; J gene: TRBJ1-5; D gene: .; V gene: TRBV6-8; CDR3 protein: CASSGTSNNQPQHF; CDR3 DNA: TGTGCCAGCAGCGGGACCTCTAACAATCAGCCCCAGCATTTT
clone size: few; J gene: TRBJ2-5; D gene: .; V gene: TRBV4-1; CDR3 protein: CASSPADGEETQYF; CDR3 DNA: TGCGCCAGCAGCCCTGCGGACGGGGAGGAGACCCAGTACTTC
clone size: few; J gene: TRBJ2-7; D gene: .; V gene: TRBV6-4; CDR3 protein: CASSQTGFLSYEQYF; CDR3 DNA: TGTGCCAGCAGTCAGACCGGGTTTTTATCCTACGAGCAGTACTTC
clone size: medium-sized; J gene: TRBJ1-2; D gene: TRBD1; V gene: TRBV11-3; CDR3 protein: CASTPPRTGDGYTF; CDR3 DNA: TGTGCCAGCACCCCCCCCAGGACAGGGGATGGCTACACCTTC
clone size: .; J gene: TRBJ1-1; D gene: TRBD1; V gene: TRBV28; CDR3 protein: CASTREKGGRNTEAFF; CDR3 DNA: TGTGCCAGCACCAGGGAGAAAGGGGGCCGGAACACTGAAGCTTTCTTT
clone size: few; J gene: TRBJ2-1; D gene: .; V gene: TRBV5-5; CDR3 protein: CASSSDILSYNEQFF; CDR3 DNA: TGTGCCAGCAGCTCTGACATCCTCTCCTACAATGAGCAGTTCTTC
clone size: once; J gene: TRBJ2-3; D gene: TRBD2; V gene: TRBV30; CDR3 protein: CAWGLAGGTDTQYF; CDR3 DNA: TGTGCCTGGGGACTAGCGGGGGGGACAGATACGCAGTATTTT
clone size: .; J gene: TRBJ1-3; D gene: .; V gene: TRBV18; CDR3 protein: CASSVAFSGNTIYF; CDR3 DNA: TGTGCCAGCTCAGTGGCCTTCTCTGGAAACACCATATATTTT
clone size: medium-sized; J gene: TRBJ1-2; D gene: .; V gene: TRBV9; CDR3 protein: CASSDIPSAGRTYGYTF; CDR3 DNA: TGTGCCAGCAGCGACATTCCCTCGGCAGGGAGGACCTATGGCTACACCTTC
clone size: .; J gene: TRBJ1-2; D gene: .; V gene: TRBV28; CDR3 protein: CASSFSERGGYTF; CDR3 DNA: TGTGCCAGCAGTTTCTCCGAGAGAGGGGGCTACACCTTC
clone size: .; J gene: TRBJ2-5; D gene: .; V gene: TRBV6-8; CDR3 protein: CASNSILTGKETQYF; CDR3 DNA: TGTGCCAGCAACTCTATCTTGACAGGAAAAGAGACCCAGTACTTC
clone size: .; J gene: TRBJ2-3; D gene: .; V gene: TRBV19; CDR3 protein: CASIGLGTDTQYF; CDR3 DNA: TGTGCCAGTATAGGGCTGGGCACAGATACGCAGTATTTT
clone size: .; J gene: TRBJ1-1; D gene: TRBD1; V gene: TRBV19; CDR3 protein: CASSTYGQGVEAFF; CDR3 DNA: TGTGCCAGTAGTACCTACGGACAGGGCGTTGAAGCTTTCTTT
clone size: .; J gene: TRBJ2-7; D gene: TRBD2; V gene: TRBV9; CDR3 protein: CASSLGLAWDEQYF; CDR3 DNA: TGTGCCAGCAGCCTCGGACTAGCTTGGGACGAGCAGTACTTC
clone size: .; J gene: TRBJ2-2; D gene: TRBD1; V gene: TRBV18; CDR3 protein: CASSMRPGQGPRELFF; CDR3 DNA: TGTGCCAGCTCCATGCGGCCGGGACAGGGGCCCCGGGAGCTGTTTTTT
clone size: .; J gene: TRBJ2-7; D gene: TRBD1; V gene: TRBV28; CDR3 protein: CASRRDSYSYEQYF; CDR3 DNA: TGTGCCAGTCGCCGGGACAGTTACTCCTACGAGCAGTACTTC
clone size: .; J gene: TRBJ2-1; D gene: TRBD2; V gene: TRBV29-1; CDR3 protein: CSVGAGAHNEQFF; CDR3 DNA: TGCAGCGTAGGAGCGGGGGCCCACAATGAGCAGTTCTTC
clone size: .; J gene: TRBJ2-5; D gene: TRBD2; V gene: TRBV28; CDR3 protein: CASSPRGSGGQETQYF; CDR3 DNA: TGTGCCAGCAGCCCCCGCGGTAGCGGGGGGCAAGAGACCCAGTACTTC
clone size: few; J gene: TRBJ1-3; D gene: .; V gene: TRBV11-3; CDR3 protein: CASSLDRAGNTIYF; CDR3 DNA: TGTGCCAGCAGCCTGGACAGAGCTGGAAACACCATATATTTT
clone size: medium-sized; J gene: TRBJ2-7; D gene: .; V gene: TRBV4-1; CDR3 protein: CASSHALGVLEQYF; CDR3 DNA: TGCGCCAGCAGCCACGCCCTGGGGGTCCTCGAGCAGTACTTC
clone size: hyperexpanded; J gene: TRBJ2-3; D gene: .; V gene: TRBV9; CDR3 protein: CASSVLTGMDTQYF; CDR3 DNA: TGTGCCAGCAGCGTCTTGACTGGGATGGATACGCAGTATTTT
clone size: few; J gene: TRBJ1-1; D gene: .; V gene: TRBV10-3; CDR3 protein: CASQKPGLNTEAFF; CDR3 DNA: TGTGCCTCTCAAAAGCCGGGACTGAACACTGAAGCTTTCTTT
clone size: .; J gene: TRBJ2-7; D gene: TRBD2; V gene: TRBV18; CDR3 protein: CASSPRGLAGAQSGEQYF; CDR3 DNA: TGTGCCAGCTCACCAAGGGGGCTAGCGGGAGCCCAGTCGGGGGAGCAGTACTTC
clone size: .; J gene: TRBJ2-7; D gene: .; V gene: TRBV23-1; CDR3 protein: CASSPTTGYEQYF; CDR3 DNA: TGCGCCAGCAGCCCTACAACAGGCTACGAGCAGTACTTC
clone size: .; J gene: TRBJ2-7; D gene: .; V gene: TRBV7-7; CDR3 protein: CASSITPGAYKQYF; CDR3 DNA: TGTGCCAGCAGCATCACTCCGGGAGCCTACAAACAGTACTTC
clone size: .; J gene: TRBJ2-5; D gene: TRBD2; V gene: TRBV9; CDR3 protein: CASNVGTSVLETQYF; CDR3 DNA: TGTGCCAGCAACGTTGGGACTAGCGTGCTGGAGACCCAGTACTTC
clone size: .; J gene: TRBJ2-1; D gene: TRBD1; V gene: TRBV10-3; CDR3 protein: CAISEATSGTGLNEQFF; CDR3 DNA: TGTGCCATCAGTGAGGCGACGTCCGGGACAGGGCTTAATGAGCAGTTCTTC
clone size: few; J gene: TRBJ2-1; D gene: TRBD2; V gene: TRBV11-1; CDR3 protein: CASSFRLAEYNEQFF; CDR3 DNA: TGTGCCAGCAGCTTTCGGCTAGCGGAATACAATGAGCAGTTCTTC
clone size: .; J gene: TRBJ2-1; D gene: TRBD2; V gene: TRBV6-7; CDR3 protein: CASSYSRTSGIVSFF; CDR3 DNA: TGTGCCAGCAGTTACTCGCGGACTAGCGGGATTGTCTCGTTCTTC
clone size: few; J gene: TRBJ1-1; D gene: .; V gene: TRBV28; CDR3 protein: CVSSFLNTEAFF; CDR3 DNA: TGTGTCAGCAGTTTTTTGAACACTGAAGCTTTCTTT
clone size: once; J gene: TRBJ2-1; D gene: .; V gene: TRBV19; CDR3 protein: CASSARQTSSYNEQFF; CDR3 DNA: TGTGCCAGTAGTGCCAGACAGACGAGCTCCTACAATGAGCAGTTCTTC
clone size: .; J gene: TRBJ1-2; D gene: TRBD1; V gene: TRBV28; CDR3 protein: CASSFPTGQGGLGYTF; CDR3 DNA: TGTGCCAGCAGTTTCCCCACCGGACAGGGCGGCTTAGGCTACACCTTC
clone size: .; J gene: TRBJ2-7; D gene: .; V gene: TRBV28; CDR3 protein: CASSSTGIAYEQYF; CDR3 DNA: TGTGCCAGCAGTTCCACAGGGATAGCCTACGAGCAGTACTTC
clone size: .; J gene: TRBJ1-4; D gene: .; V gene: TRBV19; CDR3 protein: CASSTRSGASNEKLFF; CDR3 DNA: TGTGCCAGTAGTACCCGGTCCGGGGCGTCTAATGAAAAACTGTTTTTT